One and the same sample provided the 2 T cell receptor beta chains below, sequenced in a study of blood T cell repertoires in COVID-19. Method: immunoSEQ multiplex PCR; TCRdb's copy keeps in-frame clones and lacks some. The sample includes about 83,000 clones, around nine tenths of them seen just once. Sequenced input: peripheral blood. The receptors originated from a man at least 80 years old with active or convalescent COVID-19.

V usage is TRBV6-5 and J usage is TRBJ2-3; the match to TRBD2 covers 12 bases. Per the germline V gene, CDR1 is MNHEY and CDR2 is SVGAGI. The CDR3 runs to 14 residues. The V and J ends lost 8 bases and 6 bases, in that order; junction bases with no gene match: 6. The CDR3 coding sequence is TGTGCCAGCCAACTAGCGGGGGGTTCGGATACGCAGTATTTT. Encoded protein: CASQLAGGSDTQYF.

The chain carries TRBV6-5 and TRBJ2-3, with D maybe TRBD2 (6 bases). CDR3 size: 13 residues. V lost 9 bases, J lost 1 base, and 11 bases lay in between. Germline V gene lookup returns CDR1 MNHEY and CDR2 SVGAGI. The CDR3 DNA follows: TGTGCCAGGGGGGGAGACGGCACAGATACGCAGTATTTT. This gives the protein CARGGDGTDTQYF.